These 20 T cell receptor beta chains were sequenced from one sample in a study of cytomegalovirus exposure and HLA in healthy donors. Primers included in the PCR were 60 Vbeta and 13 Jbeta primers. Data came from immunoSEQ multiplex PCR; TCRdb stores just in-frame clones and leaves some out. The table includes over 200,000 clones, about 89% detected once. Material: PBMCs. These receptors all stem from a woman between 18 and 29 years old in good health and CMV-seronegative.

The V and J genes are TRBV4-2 and TRBJ2-3; the D is unclear. Trimming pared 4 bases from V and 0 bases from J, leaving 14 bases between. Germline CDR1 LGHNA, CDR2 YNFKEQ. This CDR3 is 16 amino acids long. The DNA of the CDR3 is TGTGCCAGCAGCCCCCGGCACCCACTAAGCACAGATACGCAGTATTTT. Its translation is CASSPRHPLSTDTQYF.

This rearrangement joins TRBV27 to TRBJ1-1; unclear D gene. CDR3 length: 13 residues. Trimming left V 1 base short and J 2 bases short, with 5 bases between. Germline CDR1 and CDR2: MNHEY and SMNVEV (reference sequence). CDR3 sequence reads: CASSLFRNTEAFF. CDR3 bases: TGTGCCAGCAGTTTATTTCGTAACACTGAAGCTTTCTTT.

Concerning this clone itself: One end of the junction is discordant with germline, which a read error may explain. This chain uses TRBV2 with TRBJ2-7; 7 bases agree with TRBD2. This CDR3 has 12 amino acids. Germline CDR1 reads SNHLY; CDR2 reads FYNNEI. The chain's CDR3 is CASRKLAEFMHF. The CDR3 nucleotides are TGTGCCAGCAGGAAGCTAGCGGAGTTCATGCACTTC. The entire variable domain, with the rest obtained from reference TRBV2 and TRBJ2-7, is as follows: EPEVTQTPSHQVTQMGQEVILRCVPISNHLYFYWYRQILGQKVEFLVSFYNNEISEKSEIFDDQFSVERPDGSNFTLKIRSTKLEDSAMYFCASRKLAEFMHFGPGTRLTVT.

The rearrangement joins TRBV2 to TRBJ2-4, with TRBD2 identical over 14 bases. Trimming at V came to 8 bases and at J to 9 bases, leaving 9 bases not matched to a gene. The CDR3 totals 15 residues. In germline, CDR1 is SNHLY, CDR2 FYNNEI. The CDR3 loop reads CASAGTSGGLGIQYF. The CDR3, as DNA: TGTGCCAGCGCCGGGACTAGCGGGGGTTTGGGCATTCAGTACTTC.

There are a few counts of this clone. The rearrangement links TRBV14 to TRBJ1-1; a possible D gene is TRBD1 (6 bases). The V gene's germline CDR1 is SGHDN and CDR2 FVKESK. V lost 4 bases to trimming and J lost 5 bases, with 14 bases between them. The CDR3 has 14 amino acids. For the CDR3, the DNA is TGTGCCAGCAGCCGAAACAGGGAGAGTACTGAAGCTTTCTTT. Protein: CASSRNRESTEAFF.

The table lists this clone with a count of one. V usage is TRBV13 and J usage is TRBJ1-2, with 7 nucleotides matching TRBD1. The CDR3 is 15 residues long. The V gene end was trimmed by 4 bases and the J gene end by 8 bases; junction bases not matched to a gene: 13. The germline V gene has CDR1 PRHDT and CDR2 FYEKMQ (reference sequence). The CDR3 loop reads CASSWTGSPPNGYTF. CDR3 sequence (DNA): TGTGCCAGCAGCTGGACAGGATCCCCTCCTAACGGCTACACCTTC. The full variable domain, completed using reference TRBV13 and TRBJ1-2, is AAGVIQSPRHLIKEKRETATLKCYPIPRHDTVYWYQQGPGQDPQFLISFYEKMQSDKGSIPDRFSAQQFSDYHSELNMSSLELGDSALYFCASSWTGSPPNGYTFGSGTRLTVV.

The chain combines TRBV6-1 with TRBJ2-7; D perhaps matches TRBD1 (5 bases). V was cut by 11 bases and J by 0 bases, with 11 bases left in between. This CDR3 contains 12 residues. Germline assignment: CDR1 MNHNS and CDR2 SASEGT. The CDR3 coding sequence is TGTGCCCGAACAGGAGTCTCCTACGAGCAGTACTTC. Amino acids: CARTGVSYEQYF.

The rearrangement joins TRBV7-9 to TRBJ1-3, with D unclear. The CDR3 has 15 residues. Germline V gene lookup returns CDR1 SEHNR and CDR2 FQNEAQ (reference sequence). The V gene lost 5 bases and the J gene lost 3 bases, with 14 bases spanning the gap. The CDR3 DNA sequence: TGTGCCAGCAGCGACAACGTAGTCTTTGGAAACACCATATATTTT. Protein sequence: CASSDNVVFGNTIYF. Supplemented by reference TRBV7-9 and TRBJ1-3, the full variable domain reads DTGVSQNPRHKITKRGQNVTFRCDPISEHNRLYWYRQTLGQGPEFLTYFQNEAQLEKSRLLSDRFSAERPKGSFSTLEIQRTEQGDSAMYLCASSDNVVFGNTIYFGEGSWLTVV.

The V call is TRBV27, the J call TRBJ1-1, with a weak D call TRBD1 (6 bases). Looked up from germline, CDR1 is MNHEY and CDR2 is SMNVEV (reference sequence). Deletions cut 5 bases from V and 4 bases from J, with 14 bases between. The CDR3 consists of 14 residues. DNA for the CDR3: TGTGCCAGCAGTGCACAGGGTTGGGGCACTGAAGCTTTCTTT. Its translation is CASSAQGWGTEAFF.

The rearrangement links TRBV5-8 to TRBJ2-3; TRBD2 might be the D (6 bases). CDR1 and CDR2 from the germline V gene are SGHTS and YDEGEE. V lost 0 bases to trimming and J lost 4 bases, with 12 bases between them. This CDR3 comprises 15 residues. CDR3 sequence reads: CASSLDLSGADTQYF. For the CDR3, the DNA is TGTGCCAGCAGCTTGGACCTTAGCGGCGCAGATACGCAGTATTTT.

The CDR3 DNA reads as TGTGCCATCAGTAGGGACAGCGGAAACTATGGCTACACCTTC. It encodes CAISRDSGNYGYTF. The rearrangement links TRBV10-3 to TRBJ1-2, with 7 bases fitting TRBD1. From germline, CDR1 is ENHRY and CDR2 SYGVKD. V lost 5 bases and J lost 2; bases outside the gene matches: 5. This CDR3 is 14 amino acids long.

This rearrangement joins TRBV27 to TRBJ2-5; possibly TRBD1 for D (5 bases). Germline V CDR1 and CDR2: MNHEY, SMNVEV (reference sequence). Trimming stripped 2 bases from V and 7 bases from J, with 11 bases between. The CDR3 runs to 13 residues. This CDR3 is CASSLQTQGTQYF. In DNA form, the CDR3 reads TGTGCCAGCAGTTTACAGACCCAGGGGACCCAGTACTTC.

The chain carries TRBV27 and TRBJ1-1; D ambiguous. Germline V gives CDR1 MNHEY, CDR2 SMNVEV (reference sequence). CDR3 length: 13 amino acids. Trimming took off 4 bases at V and 0 bases at J, with 6 bases between the two ends. DNA for the CDR3: TGTGCCAGCAGTTGGGCAGTGAACACTGAAGCTTTCTTT. This sequence encodes CASSWAVNTEAFF.

This chain links TRBV9 with TRBJ2-1; 9 nucleotides line up with TRBD1. The CDR3 is made up of 15 amino acids. Germline values: CDR1 SGDLS, CDR2 YYNGEE. V lost 3 bases and J lost 9; bases outside the gene matches: 10. CDR3 sequence reads: CASSAIRDRAIEQFF. In DNA form, the CDR3 reads TGTGCCAGCAGCGCGATCCGGGACAGGGCTATTGAGCAGTTCTTC.

CDR3 in DNA: TGTGCCAGCAGCTTCCCCCTAACAGGGGTTGGCTACACCTTC. Translating it yields CASSFPLTGVGYTF. The chain uses TRBV7-9 and TRBJ1-2, with 7 bases identical to TRBD1. The germline CDR1 and CDR2 sequences are SEHNR and FQNEAQ (reference sequence). CDR3 size: 14 residues. Losses at the gene ends were 3 bases for V and 7 bases for J; bases not matched to a gene: 8.

The chain couples TRBV7-3 to TRBJ2-7; D might be TRBD1 (6 bases). Trimming left V 5 bases short and J 1 base short, with 9 bases between. Germline V gene data show CDR1 as SGHTA and CDR2 as FQGTGA. This CDR3 is built from 13 residues. CDR3 in DNA: TGTGCCAGCAGCCCGGGACATTCCTACGAGCAGTACTTC. It translates to CASSPGHSYEQYF.

The gene calls are TRBV27 and TRBJ2-7; 7 bases align to TRBD1. Losses at the gene ends were 6 bases for V and 2 bases for J; bases not matched to a gene: 7. This CDR3 region has 14 residues. Germline CDR1 reads MNHEY; CDR2 reads SMNVEV (reference sequence). The CDR3 protein is CASSPGTATYEQYF. Written as DNA, the CDR3 is TGTGCCAGCAGCCCCGGGACAGCTACCTACGAGCAGTACTTC.

The CDR3 DNA reads as TGCGCCAGCAGCCAAGTATCATCCGGGAGGAGGTGGATCCAGTACTTC. This encodes CASSQVSSGRRWIQYF. The chain is built from TRBV4-1 and TRBJ2-5, with 7 bases identical to TRBD2. The germline V gene encodes CDR1 MGHRA and CDR2 YSYEKL. The CDR3 loop spans 16 amino acids. The V and J ends lost 1 base and 10 bases, in that order; junction bases with no gene match: 15.

The V and J genes are TRBV7-3 and TRBJ1-2; D gene uncertain. This CDR3 comprises 13 residues. CDR1 is SGHTA and CDR2 is FQGTGA in the germline V gene. V lost 2 bases and J 4 bases, leaving 8 bases between the germline ends. The CDR3 DNA reads TGTGCCAGCAGCTTATCCGGAGCCTATGGCTACACCTTC. Translating gives CASSLSGAYGYTF.

The chain combines TRBV4-1 with TRBJ2-5; 8 bases are shared with TRBD2. CDR3 length equals 15 residues. The germline CDR1 and CDR2 sequences are MGHRA and YSYEKL. Trimming cost V 2 bases and J 2 bases; bases outside gene matches: 4. CDR3 bases: TGCGCCAGCAGCCAATATAGCGGGGCTCAAGAGACCCAGTACTTC. It is translated as CASSQYSGAQETQYF.